A selection of T cell receptor beta chains follows, all from one sample in a study of shared clonotypes between healthy human individuals. TCRdb's table, derived via immunoSEQ multiplex PCR, lists solely in-frame clones and lacks some. The data show about 2.3 million clones, with 85% to 95% seen just once and 0.37% held by the top ten. Sequenced: naive CD4+ T cells from PBMCs. The receptors shown here come from a man in his late teens or twenties in good health. Some clones in this sample may be carry-over from other donors' samples. CDR3s include the opening cysteine and the closing phenylalanine or tryptophan. Each record gives: clone size, J gene, D gene, V gene, CDR3 DNA, CDR3 protein. A D gene is named only where the DNA matches it firmly. Some rows mark clone size as missing; the rest say once, few, many or name a class of expanded clone.

NA TRBJ2-4 NA TRBV5-4 TGTGCCAGCAGCGCCAGGGGAGCCAAAAACATTCAGTACTTC CASSARGAKNIQYF
NA TRBJ2-1 TRBD2 TRBV4-2 TGTGCCAGCAGCCAATCGGGTCTCGGGACTAGCGGGACGAGCTCCTACAATGAGCAGTTCTTC CASSQSGLGTSGTSSYNEQFF
NA TRBJ2-1 NA TRBV28 TGTGCCAGCAGTAAAGGGGGATCCCCCTACAATGAGCAGTTCTTC CASSKGGSPYNEQFF
NA TRBJ2-5 TRBD2 TRBV5-4 TGTGCCAGCAGCTTGCGTACTAGCGGCCAAGAGACCCAGTACTTC CASSLRTSGQETQYF
NA TRBJ2-2 NA TRBV18 TGTGCCAGCTCCCCATCATCTCAGGGTTCCGGGGAGCTGTTTTTT CASSPSSQGSGELFF
few TRBJ2-2 NA TRBV19 TGTGCCAGTGGGGAGTACGGGGAGCTGTTTTTT CASGEYGELFF
NA TRBJ1-5 NA TRBV4-2 TGTGCCAGCAGCCAAGATTTCGGGGTTAATCAGCCCCAGCATTTT CASSQDFGVNQPQHF
NA TRBJ1-5 NA TRBV19 TGTGCCAGTAGTTCGCTCCAGGGTGTCGTGAATCAGCCCCAGCATTTT CASSSLQGVVNQPQHF
NA TRBJ2-3 TRBD1 TRBV30 TGTGCCTGGAGGAAGACAGGGGCAGATACGCAGTATTTT CAWRKTGADTQYF
NA TRBJ2-7 NA TRBV7-2 TGTGCCAGCAGCCCCAGTGGTCCGGACTCCTACGAGCAGTACTTC CASSPSGPDSYEQYF
once TRBJ2-5 NA TRBV19 TGTGCCAGTAGTACCGTGGAAGAAGAGACCCAGTACTTC CASSTVEEETQYF
NA TRBJ1-1 NA TRBV9 TGTGCCAGCACCCCGGTAGGGTCGGACACTGAAGCTTTCTTT CASTPVGSDTEAFF
NA TRBJ2-1 NA TRBV6-6 TGTGCCAGCAGTTACTCGGGGACTCCGTACAATGAGCAGTTCTTC CASSYSGTPYNEQFF
once TRBJ1-1 NA TRBV5-1 TGCGCCAGCAGCTTGTCTCTCAGGAACACTGAAGCTTTCTTT CASSLSLRNTEAFF
NA TRBJ2-2 NA TRBV5-1 TGCGCCAGCAGCCCCGGGACTTCAGGCGGGGAGCTGTTTTTT CASSPGTSGGELFF
once TRBJ2-7 NA TRBV29-1 TGCAGCGTGGCCGACCGAGACGAGCAGTACTTC CSVADRDEQYF
NA TRBJ2-7 TRBD2 TRBV5-1 TGCGCCAGCAGCTTGCCCCCGGGCGCTAGCGGGACCGAGCAGTACTTC CASSLPPGASGTEQYF
NA TRBJ1-3 NA TRBV18 TGTGCCAGCTCGTCCGGACAGTCCCTCTCTGGAAACACCATATATTTT CASSSGQSLSGNTIYF
NA TRBJ2-3 TRBD2 TRBV23-1 TGCGCCAGCAGTCAATCTCACAGCGGGAGGAGGTATACGCAGTATTTT CASSQSHSGRRYTQYF
few TRBJ1-1 TRBD1 TRBV7-6 TGTGCCAGCAGCCCCTGGACAGGGTTTTCTGAAGCTTTCTTT CASSPWTGFSEAFF
NA TRBJ2-2 NA TRBV7-2 TGTGCCAGCAGCTTAGGACGCGGCACCGGGGAGCTGTTTTTT CASSLGRGTGELFF
NA TRBJ2-7 NA TRBV14 TGTGCCAGCAGCCAAAAACAGGGATTTTCCTACGAGCAGTACTTC CASSQKQGFSYEQYF
NA TRBJ1-2 NA TRBV19 TGTGCCAGCTCCCAGGGGCATGGCTACACCTTC CASSQGHGYTF
NA TRBJ1-4 NA TRBV7-6 TGTGCCAGCAGCTCCCCGGGGGAAAAACTGTTTTTT CASSSPGEKLFF
NA TRBJ1-1 NA TRBV19 TGTGCCAGTAGCCAAGCCGATGGGGGAGAAGCTTTCTTT CASSQADGGEAFF
NA TRBJ2-3 NA TRBV6-6 TGTGCCAGCACCGCCCAGCGGCCGGGTAGCACAGATACGCAGTATTTT CASTAQRPGSTDTQYF
NA TRBJ2-1 NA TRBV29-1 TGCAGCGTTGATGATCGGGGACTGGCTCTCCCTTACAATGAGCAGTTCTTC CSVDDRGLALPYNEQFF
once TRBJ2-3 NA TRBV2 TGTGCCAGCACGGGGACTAGCACAGATACGCAGTATTTT CASTGTSTDTQYF
NA TRBJ1-4 NA TRBV5-1 TGCGCCAGCAGAAGGGACGGGGCAACTAATGAAAAACTGTTTTTT CASRRDGATNEKLFF
once TRBJ2-1 TRBD1 TRBV19 TGTGCCAGTAGCCAACAGGGGCCGCAAGGGCAATTCTTC CASSQQGPQGQFF
once TRBJ1-2 NA TRBV21-1 TGTGCCAGCAGCAAGACCAGGGGCAGGTTTCGGAAGGGACGGGAGAACTATGGCTACACCTTC CASSKTRGRFRKGRENYGYTF
NA TRBJ2-7 NA TRBV7-2 TGTGCCAGCAGCTTAGAAATGACTCTTTTCTACGAGCAGTACTTC CASSLEMTLFYEQYF